The 32 T cell receptor beta chains in this list originate from one sample, sequenced in a study of blood T cell repertoires in COVID-19. Measured with immunoSEQ multiplex PCR; TCRdb has only the in-frame clones, and not every one. Of about 86,000 clones in the sample, around 80% were seen once. Sequencing was done on a sample of peripheral blood. These receptors all come from a woman of 80 years or more with acute or convalescent COVID-19.

This clone was seen just once. The chain has TRBV9 and TRBJ2-1; 8 bases match TRBD2. CDR1 and CDR2 from the germline V gene are SGDLS and YYNGEE. The CDR3 extends over 16 amino acids. The V gene end was trimmed by 0 bases and the J gene end by 6 bases; junction bases not matched to a gene: 8. CDR3 sequence: CASSVALGLDINEQFF. CDR3 nucleotide sequence: TGTGCCAGCAGCGTAGCGCTGGGACTAGATATCAATGAGCAGTTCTTC.

V usage is TRBV28 and J usage is TRBJ1-1, with a weak D call TRBD1 (5 bases). The CDR3 runs 12 residues. Germline CDR1 and CDR2: MDHEN and SYDVKM. Trimming stripped 6 bases from V and 1 base from J, with 6 bases between. CDR3 nucleotides: TGTGCCAGCAGAACAGGGAACACTGAAGCTTTCTTT. It translates to CASRTGNTEAFF.

This chain uses TRBV28 with TRBJ2-3; D not certain. Trimming removed 2 bases from V and 6 bases from J, with 6 bases in between. The CDR3 covers 12 residues. CDR1 and CDR2 (germline): MDHEN, SYDVKM. The CDR3 spells CASSLLFDTQYF. CDR3 coding DNA: TGTGCCAGCAGTTTACTATTCGATACGCAGTATTTT.

This clone appeared once. The V gene is TRBV15, the J gene TRBJ1-1; no reliable D call. CDR1 LNHNV and CDR2 YYDKDF come from the germline V gene (reference sequence). Trimming removed 4 bases at V and 0 bases at J, with 12 bases between. This CDR3 is built from 15 residues. The CDR3 region has the DNA TGTGCCACCAGCACAGGAGGATCCATGAACACTGAAGCTTTCTTT. Translation gives CATSTGGSMNTEAFF. The variable domain in full, completed from reference TRBV15 and TRBJ1-1, reads DAMVIQNPRYQVTQFGKPVTLSCSQTLNHNVMYWYQQKSSQAPKLLFHYYDKDFNNEADTPDNFQSRRPNTSFCFLDIRSPGLGDTAMYLCATSTGGSMNTEAFFGQGTRLTVV.

This clone turned up a few times. As DNA, the CDR3 is TGTGCCATCAGGCCCTTAGCGGGGCCCTTAGAGCAGTACTTC. Translation: CAIRPLAGPLEQYF. This sequence joins TRBV10-3 and TRBJ2-7; TRBD2 aligns across 8 bases. Germline V CDR1 and CDR2: ENHRY, SYGVKD. J lost 7 bases, V lost 6 bases, and 11 bases had no gene match. The CDR3 is 14 amino acids.

The V gene is TRBV4-1, the J gene TRBJ1-2; D may be TRBD1 (6 bases). The CDR3 is 14 residues long. CDR1 is MGHRA, CDR2 YSYEKL, per germline. V was pared by 0 bases and J by 5 bases, with 10 bases between. The CDR3 nucleotides read TGCGCCAGCAGCCAAGAGGGGACAAAGTATGGCTACACCTTC. Protein sequence: CASSQEGTKYGYTF.

The CDR3 region is CASREDLHSTGELFF. CDR3 nucleotide sequence: TGTGCCAGCAGGGAGGACCTCCACTCCACCGGGGAGCTGTTTTTT. The V call is TRBV28, the J call TRBJ2-2; D might be TRBD2 (5 bases). The CDR3 runs to 15 residues. Trimming removed 6 bases from V and 4 bases from J, with 15 bases in between. Germline values: CDR1 MDHEN, CDR2 SYDVKM.

The chain joins TRBV28 to TRBJ1-5; 10 bases match TRBD1. V lost 3 bases, J lost 7 bases, and 12 bases stayed unmatched. The germline CDR1 and CDR2 sequences are MDHEN and SYDVKM. The CDR3 sequence is 17 residues long. The CDR3, as DNA: TGTGCCAGCAGTTTCCCAAATCGACAGGGGGCGCCGCAGCCCCAGCATTTT. Translation gives CASSFPNRQGAPQPQHF.

The gene calls are TRBV28 and TRBJ2-1, with 9 bases fitting TRBD2. Trimming took 6 bases from V and 9 from J; bases not matched to a gene: 9. The CDR3 has 14 amino acids. Germline V CDR1 and CDR2: MDHEN, SYDVKM. The CDR3 sequence: CASSRAGGGSEQFF. For the CDR3, the DNA is TGTGCCAGCAGCCGGGCGGGAGGGGGTAGTGAGCAGTTCTTC.

This chain uses TRBV28 with TRBJ2-1; TRBD1 matches at 8 bases. Trimming took 2 bases from V and 3 from J; bases not matched to a gene: 3. This CDR3 has 15 residues. CDR1 and CDR2 from the germline V gene are MDHEN and SYDVKM. CDR3 DNA sequence: TGTGCCAGCAGTTTACGGACAGGGCTCTACAATGAGCAGTTCTTC. Protein product: CASSLRTGLYNEQFF.

The rearrangement links TRBV12-3 or TRBV12-4 to TRBJ2-7; 11 bases are a match to TRBD2. The V gene end was trimmed by 6 bases and the J gene end by 7 bases; junction bases not matched to a gene: 5. The CDR3 extends over 13 amino acids. The DNA of the CDR3 is TGTGCCAGCAGCTTATCTAGCGGGAGGGAGCAGTACTTC. It yields the protein CASSLSSGREQYF.

This clone is a singleton in its sample. The chain joins TRBV11-3 to TRBJ2-3; D gene uncertain. V was trimmed by 0 bases and J by 4 bases, leaving 5 bases between them. Germline loops: CDR1 SGHNT, CDR2 YENEEA. The CDR3 runs 13 residues. The CDR3 coding sequence is TGTGCCAGCAGCTTAGATCGGGCAGATACGCAGTATTTT. Amino acid sequence: CASSLDRADTQYF.

CDR3 sequence (DNA): TGCAGCGTCCGGACAGCCCTGAACACTGAAGCTTTCTTT. Translated, it gives CSVRTALNTEAFF. The chain links TRBV29-1 to TRBJ1-1, with D maybe TRBD1 (6 bases). Germline V CDR1 and CDR2: SQVTM, ANQGSEA. Trimming shortened V by 6 bases and J by 0 bases, and 11 bases separated the two germline ends. The CDR3 runs 13 residues.

This clone was counted between two and nine times. This chain joins TRBV20-1 and TRBJ1-2, with TRBD1 identical over 9 bases. V lost 6 bases to trimming and J lost 8 bases; unmatched junction nucleotides: 4. In germline, CDR1 is DFQATT, CDR2 SNEGSKA (reference sequence). The CDR3 covers 11 residues. The CDR3 region has the DNA TGCAGTGCAGGACAGGGGACCGGCTACACCTTC. This sequence encodes CSAGQGTGYTF.

The chain has TRBV5-6 and TRBJ2-7; possibly TRBD2 for D (5 bases). The CDR3 runs to 13 residues. Germline V gene lookup returns CDR1 SGHDT and CDR2 YYEEEE. V shed 3 bases and J shed 2 bases, with 9 bases lying between them. The CDR3 sequence: CASSSTGTYEQYF. Here the CDR3 DNA reads TGTGCCAGCAGCTCGACGGGAACCTACGAGCAGTACTTC.

This clone has just a few counts. The chain is built from TRBV18 and TRBJ2-5, with TRBD2 matching over 7 bases. CDR1 and CDR2 from the germline V gene are KGHSH and LQKENI. V lost 1 base and J lost 0; bases outside the gene matches: 5. The length of the CDR3 is 16 residues. The CDR3 DNA reads as TGTGCCAGCTCACCACTCGGCGGGGGATACCAAGAGACCCAGTACTTC. Its protein is CASSPLGGGYQETQYF.

V gene TRBV11-3 combines with J gene TRBJ2-3, with TRBD2 matching over 13 bases. The germline V gene encodes CDR1 SGHNT and CDR2 YENEEA. The CDR3 is made up of 16 amino acids. The J segment lost 2 bases and the V segment lost 4 bases, leaving 3 bases of the junction unmatched. The CDR3 nucleotides read TGTGCCAGCAGCTCCGGGACTAGCGGGGACACAGATACGCAGTATTTT. It encodes CASSSGTSGDTDTQYF.

This clone has a handful of counts. V gene TRBV5-1 combines with J gene TRBJ2-7; D perhaps matches TRBD1 (5 bases). Germline CDR1 is SGHRS and CDR2 is YFSETQ. The CDR3 totals 15 residues. Trimming removed 2 bases at V and 3 bases at J, with 15 bases between. The CDR3 DNA reads as TGCGCCAGCAGCTTCGAACTGACAGATAACTACGAGCAGTACTTC. This sequence encodes CASSFELTDNYEQYF. The complete variable domain, with remaining parts taken from reference TRBV5-1 and TRBJ2-7, reads KAGVTQTPRYLIKTRGQQVTLSCSPISGHRSVSWYQQTPGQGLQFLFEYFSETQRNKGNFPGRFSGRQFSNSRSEMNVSTLELGDSALYLCASSFELTDNYEQYFGPGTRLTVT.

This clone occurred a few times. The chain couples TRBV2 to TRBJ2-3; 11 bases match TRBD1. Germline trimming cut 4 bases from V and 10 bases from J; bases unmatched to any gene: 4. Germline CDR1 reads SNHLY; CDR2 reads FYNNEI. CDR3 size: 13 residues. CDR3 residues: CASSVWDRGAQYF. CDR3 nucleotides: TGTGCCAGCAGTGTATGGGACAGGGGGGCGCAGTATTTT. The variable domain in full, with the rest retrieved from reference TRBV2 and TRBJ2-3, is EPEVTQTPSHQVTQMGQEVILRCVPISNHLYFYWYRQILGQKVEFLVSFYNNEISEKSEIFDDQFSVERPDGSNFTLKIRSTKLEDSAMYFCASSVWDRGAQYFGPGTRLTVL.

The rearrangement joins TRBV5-5 to TRBJ2-2; 9 bases fit TRBD1. Germline trimming cut 3 bases from V and 5 bases from J; bases unmatched to any gene: 8. The CDR3 consists of 16 residues. Germline loops: CDR1 SGHKS, CDR2 YYEKEE (reference sequence). CDR3 DNA sequence: TGTGCCAGCAGCTGGTCCGGGACAGGGAATACCGGGGAGCTGTTTTTT. It codes for CASSWSGTGNTGELFF.

The J gene is TRBJ2-5, the V gene TRBV27, with TRBD1 matching 7 bases. V gave up 2 bases and J gave up 4 bases; unmatched junction bases: 7. The CDR3 has 15 residues. The germline V gene encodes CDR1 MNHEY and CDR2 SMNVEV (reference sequence). The CDR3 spells CASSLALNRGETQYF. CDR3 DNA: TGTGCCAGCAGTTTAGCCTTAAACAGGGGAGAGACCCAGTACTTC.

The V gene is TRBV3-1 (or the pseudogene TRBV3-2), the J gene TRBJ1-6, with D possibly TRBD1 on 6 matching bases. V gave up 1 base and J gave up 9 bases, with 10 bases separating them. Looked up from germline, CDR1 is LGHDT and CDR2 is YNNKEL (reference sequence). There are 14 residues in the CDR3. DNA of the CDR3: TGTGCCAGCAGCCAAGCAACAGGGCGTTCACCCCTCCACTTT. Translating it yields CASSQATGRSPLHF.

The chain links TRBV27 to TRBJ2-3; the D gene is possibly TRBD1 (6 bases). V lost 6 bases and J 0 bases, leaving 7 bases between the germline ends. CDR1 is MNHEY, CDR2 SMNVEV, per germline (reference sequence). This CDR3 has 13 amino acids. The CDR3 bases are TGTGCCAGCAGAACAGGGAGCACAGATACGCAGTATTTT. It translates to CASRTGSTDTQYF.

The rearrangement links TRBV21-1 to TRBJ1-1. TRBV21-1 constitutes a pseudogene. The length of the CDR3 is 14 residues. The CDR3 DNA follows: TGTGCCAGCTCAGATTCGGGGGGGGGCACTGAAGCTTTCTTT. Translation: CASSDSGGGTEAFF.

The chain recombines TRBV28 with TRBJ1-5; D is uncertain. V lost 6 bases to trimming and J lost 7 bases, with 19 bases between them. This CDR3 is 15 amino acids long. The V gene's germline CDR1 is MDHEN and CDR2 SYDVKM. The CDR3 protein is CASSPTDRYEQPQHF. CDR3 coding DNA: TGTGCCAGCAGCCCTACAGATAGGTATGAGCAGCCCCAGCATTTT.

The chain employs TRBV19 and TRBJ1-2; no reliable D call. Per germline, CDR1 LNHDA and CDR2 SQIVND (reference sequence). CDR3 length: 11 residues. The V end was cut by 6 bases, the J end by 8 bases, with 10 bases between. The CDR3: CASRQTEGYTF. The CDR3 bases are TGTGCCAGTAGACAGACGGAAGGCTACACCTTC.

V gene TRBV2 combines with J gene TRBJ2-7; 9 bases align to TRBD1. Per the germline V gene, CDR1 is SNHLY and CDR2 is FYNNEI. CDR3 size: 13 residues. The junction had 6 bases not matched to a gene; V was cut back by 6 bases and J by 6 bases. The CDR3 spells CASRKGQGIEQYF. CDR3 nucleotides: TGTGCCAGCAGGAAAGGACAGGGGATCGAGCAGTACTTC.

In its sample, this clone was seen a few times. This chain uses TRBV7-6 with TRBJ2-3, with 12 bases fitting TRBD2. CDR3 length equals 16 residues. CDR1 and CDR2 (germline): SGHVS, FNYEAQ. The ends lost 1 base at V and 6 bases at J; junction bases unmatched: 5. The CDR3 sequence: CASSLGLAGGPDTQYF. As DNA, the CDR3 is TGTGCCAGCAGCTTAGGGCTAGCGGGGGGGCCGGATACGCAGTATTTT.

This clone was recorded a few times. J is TRBJ2-1 and V is TRBV7-3, with a weak D call TRBD2 (7 bases). The germline CDR1 and CDR2 sequences are SGHTA and FQGTGA. The CDR3 length is 14 residues. With 7 bases removed from V and 9 bases from J, the gap between germline ends came to 19 bases. The CDR3: CASTPGTGGSEQFF. CDR3 coding DNA: TGTGCCAGCACCCCCGGGACGGGGGGCAGTGAGCAGTTCTTC.

V is TRBV7-2 and J is TRBJ2-5; TRBD2 is a possible D gene (6 bases). Germline V CDR1 and CDR2: SGHTA, FQGNSA. V dropped 4 bases and J dropped 4 bases, with 10 bases sitting between them. CDR3 length equals 13 residues. The CDR3 reads CASSSGVGETQYF. CDR3 nucleotide sequence: TGTGCCAGCAGCTCGGGGGTCGGAGAGACCCAGTACTTC.

This chain connects TRBV9 to TRBJ2-3; 7 positions agree with TRBD1. Germline V gene data show CDR1 as SGDLS and CDR2 as YYNGEE. V trimming: 4 bases; J trimming: 4 bases; junction bases outside the gene matches: 6. The CDR3 length is 14 residues. CDR3 region: CASSYSGTADTQYF. The CDR3 DNA reads as TGTGCCAGCAGCTACTCCGGGACAGCAGATACGCAGTATTTT.

This chain connects TRBV21-1 to TRBJ2-5; the table's D call, TRBD1, was not checked against the DNA. TRBV21-1 is termed a pseudogene. The CDR3 extends over 18 amino acids. CDR3 in amino acids: CASSKALRNSSTAETQYF. CDR3 in DNA: TGTGCCAGCAGCAAAGCGCTAAGGAACAGCTCTACGGCAGAGACCCAGTACTTC.